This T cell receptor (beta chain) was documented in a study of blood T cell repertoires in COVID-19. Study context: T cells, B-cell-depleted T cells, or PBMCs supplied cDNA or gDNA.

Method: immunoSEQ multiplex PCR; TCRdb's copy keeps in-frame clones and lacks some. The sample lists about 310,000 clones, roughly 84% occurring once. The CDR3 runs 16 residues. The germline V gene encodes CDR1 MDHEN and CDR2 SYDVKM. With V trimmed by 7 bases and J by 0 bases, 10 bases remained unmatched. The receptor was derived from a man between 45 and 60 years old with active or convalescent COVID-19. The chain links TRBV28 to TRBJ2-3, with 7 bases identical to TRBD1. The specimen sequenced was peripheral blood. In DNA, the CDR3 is TGTGCCAGCACCAACTCCCAGGGGGTTAGCACAGATACGCAGTATTTT. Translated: CASTNSQGVSTDTQYF.